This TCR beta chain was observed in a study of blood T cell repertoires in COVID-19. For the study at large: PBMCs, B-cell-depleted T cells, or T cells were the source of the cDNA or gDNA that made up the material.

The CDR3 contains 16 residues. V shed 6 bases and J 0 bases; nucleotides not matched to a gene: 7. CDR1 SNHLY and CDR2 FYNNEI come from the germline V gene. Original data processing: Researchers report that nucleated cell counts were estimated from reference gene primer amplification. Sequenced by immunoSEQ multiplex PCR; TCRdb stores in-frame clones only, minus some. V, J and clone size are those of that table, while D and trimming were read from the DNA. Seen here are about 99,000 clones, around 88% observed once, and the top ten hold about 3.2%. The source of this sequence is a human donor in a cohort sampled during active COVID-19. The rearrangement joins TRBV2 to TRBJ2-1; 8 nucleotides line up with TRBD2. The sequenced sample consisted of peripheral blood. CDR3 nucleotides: TGTGCCAGCAGGGACTTACTAGCGGTCTCCTACAATGAGCAGTTCTTC. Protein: CASRDLLAVSYNEQFF.